The clone carrying this T cell receptor (beta chain) was detected ten times or more. Antigen: not known. In TCRdb, the 5' RACE reads were re-called with MiXCR into one record per CDR3 protein. Of roughly 11,000 distinct CDR3 sequences listed, approximately 14% are singletons. Germline V gene lookup returns CDR1 MNHNS and CDR2 SASEGT. V shed 6 bases and J shed 8 bases, with 14 bases lying between them. This CDR3 contains 13 residues. This sample is part of a study of spatial heterogeneity in lung cancer. Time point: sample taken at primary tumor resection. Whole RNA was taken from tumor, nontumor lung or frozen PBMC; it was then sequenced unsorted. General study results and limits: The number of expanded tumor alpha and beta chains correlated with mutation number.

The sample here was lung tumor tissue, taken at surgery. The rearrangement joins TRBV6-1 to TRBJ2-4; TRBD1 might be the D (5 bases). The origin of this receptor is a male donor with early-stage non-small cell lung cancer. The CDR3 DNA reads TGTGCCAGCAGCCAGGGTGTTTTAGACATTCAGTACTTC. Translating it yields CASSQGVLDIQYF.